This TCR beta chain was captured by sequencing in a study of T cell repertoires in cytomegalovirus infection. In the study overall: Well-studied HLA-B-restricted CMV epitopes were used in the study alongside recently identified HLA-C-restricted ones.

TCRdb analysed the reads with MiXCR anew, one entry per CDR3 protein. The sample lists 550,000 to 700,000 distinct CDR3 sequences, under 45% occurring once. This clonotype was seen repeatedly, ten times or more. The target antigen is unknown. Unmatched junction bases numbered 3, after V lost 1 base and J lost 6 bases. The germline CDR1 and CDR2 sequences are SGHTA and FQGNSA. This CDR3 is built from 14 residues. This clonotype was obtained from a human donor in good health (CMV status not recorded). Some clones in this sample may be carry-over from other donors' samples. This chain links TRBV7-2 with TRBJ1-1; 9 nucleotides align to TRBD1. The sample here was cultured PBMCs, taken from culture after CMV antigen stimulation. As DNA, the CDR3 is TGTGCCAGCAGCTTAGAACAGGGGGCGGCTGAAGCTTTCTTT. Its protein product is CASSLEQGAAEAFF. The full variable domain, with the rest looked up from reference TRBV7-2 and TRBJ1-1, is GAGVSQSPSNKVTEKGKDVELRCDPISGHTALYWYRQSLGQGLEFLIYFQGNSAPDKSGLPSDRFSAERTGGSVSTLTIQRTQQEDSAVYLCASSLEQGAAEAFFGQGTRLTVV.